A selection of T cell receptor beta chains follows, all from one sample in a study of cytomegalovirus exposure and HLA in healthy donors. The data were produced by immunoSEQ multiplex PCR, yet TCRdb's version contains in-frame clones alone and is incomplete. The table has more than 95,000 clones, around 80% seen once; the top ten hold about 5.4%. Sequenced: PBMCs. The origin of the receptors is a young woman in good health and CMV-seropositive. CDR3s include the opening cysteine and the closing phenylalanine or tryptophan. Fields, in order: V gene, clone size, J gene, D gene, CDR3 DNA, CDR3 protein. A D gene is named only where the DNA matches it firmly. Rows may omit the clone size; those that give it use once, few, many or a size class.

TRBV2,.,TRBJ2-5,.,TGTGCCAGCCTACTAGTAGAGACCCAGTACTTC,CASLLVETQYF
TRBV30,.,TRBJ1-2,.,TGTGCCTGGAGACCCCCGGACAGCTATGGCTACACCTTC,CAWRPPDSYGYTF
TRBV7-3,.,TRBJ2-2,.,TGTGCCAGCAGCTCTAGGGGAACCGGGGAGCTGTTTTTT,CASSSRGTGELFF
TRBV4-2,.,TRBJ1-5,.,TGTGCCAGCAGCCAAGATCTGGCTCAGCCCCAGCATTTT,CASSQDLAQPQHF
TRBV6-1,few,TRBJ2-7,.,TGTGCCAGCAGTGCTATCTACGAGCAGTACTTC,CASSAIYEQYF
TRBV14,.,TRBJ2-1,TRBD1,TGTGCCAGCAGCCATGCCACCGGGACAGAAGACAATGAGCAGTTCTTC,CASSHATGTEDNEQFF
TRBV25-1,few,TRBJ2-7,.,TGTGCCAGCAGTGAATTCAGGGGCTACGAGCAGTACTTC,CASSEFRGYEQYF
TRBV28,.,TRBJ2-5,TRBD1,TGTGCCAGCAGTTTTGGTCTCGGGACAGCTCAAGAGACCCAGTACTTC,CASSFGLGTAQETQYF
TRBV19,.,TRBJ1-2,.,TGTGCCAGTAGTATCCCCGGGGGTGGCTACACCTTC,CASSIPGGGYTF
TRBV7-2,once,TRBJ1-4,TRBD1,TGTGCCAGCAGCTTCCCGGGACAGGGCGAAAAACTGTTTTTT,CASSFPGQGEKLFF
TRBV4-1,.,TRBJ1-2,.,TGCGCCAGCAGCCAAGATCACCTCCTCGGACAGACCAACTATGGCTACACCTTC,CASSQDHLLGQTNYGYTF
TRBV13,.,TRBJ2-7,TRBD2,TGTGCCAGCAGCCAAACTAGCGGGAGTTACGAGCAGTACTTC,CASSQTSGSYEQYF
TRBV28,.,TRBJ1-5,.,TGTGCCAGCAGTTTTGACAGTAGCAATCAGCCCCAGCATTTT,CASSFDSSNQPQHF
TRBV5-1,.,TRBJ2-3,TRBD1,TGCGCCAGCGTTTGGAGGGACAGGCGCACAGATACGCAGTATTTT,CASVWRDRRTDTQYF
TRBV5-6,.,TRBJ1-1,.,TGTGCCAGCAGCTTGGCTCTGGACAGTGCGAACACTGAAGCTTTCTTT,CASSLALDSANTEAFF
TRBV10-3,.,TRBJ1-1,.,TGTGCCATCGCGACAGCAGACACTGAAGCTTTCTTT,CAIATADTEAFF
TRBV7-6,.,TRBJ1-2,TRBD1,TGTGCCAGCAGCTTAGATGCAGGGGGCAGCTATGGCTACACCTTC,CASSLDAGGSYGYTF
TRBV10-2,.,TRBJ2-1,TRBD2,TGCGCCAGCAGTGAGCCGACAGCGGGAGGTGATGAGCAGTTCTTC,CASSEPTAGGDEQFF
TRBV9,few,TRBJ2-7,TRBD1,TGTGCCAGCAGCGTCTTGGACAGGGCCTGGGAGCAGTACTTC,CASSVLDRAWEQYF
TRBV4-1,.,TRBJ1-2,TRBD1,TGCGCCAGCAGCCAGGGGGGACAGGGCCATGGCTACACCTTC,CASSQGGQGHGYTF
TRBV10-3,.,TRBJ1-1,.,TGTGCCATCAGTGAGTCAGGGGAACCGAACACTGAAGCTTTCTTT,CAISESGEPNTEAFF
TRBV7-3,.,TRBJ2-3,TRBD2,TGTGCCAGCAGCCTCTTTCCTAGCGGGAGTGGTACAGATACGCAGTATTTT,CASSLFPSGSGTDTQYF
TRBV5-1,.,TRBJ2-3,TRBD2,TGCGCCAGCAGCCCTAGCGGAAACACAGATACGCAGTATTTT,CASSPSGNTDTQYF
TRBV30,few,TRBJ2-1,.,TGTGCCTGGAGTCACCTAGCCCCAGGCGATGAGCAGTTCTTC,CAWSHLAPGDEQFF
TRBV18,few,TRBJ1-2,.,TGTGCCAGCTCACCCAGACAGCAACTAAACTATGGCTACACCTTC,CASSPRQQLNYGYTF
TRBV9,.,TRBJ1-5,TRBD1,TGTGCCAGCAGCCCGCGGGACAGGGGGCATCTTAGCAATCAGCCCCAGCATTTT,CASSPRDRGHLSNQPQHF
TRBV12-5,.,TRBJ1-2,TRBD1,TGTGCTAGTGGCCCCGACAGGGGGGAGAATGGCTACACCTTC,CASGPDRGENGYTF
TRBV6-5,once,TRBJ2-3,TRBD2,TGTGCCAGCAGTTATAGGGCGGGAGTGCGTACAGATACGCAGTATTTT,CASSYRAGVRTDTQYF
TRBV6-5,.,TRBJ2-7,.,TGTGCCAGCAGTTACTCGGAGGGATTAGTGTACGAGCAGTACTTC,CASSYSEGLVYEQYF
TRBV28,.,TRBJ1-4,.,TGTGCCAGCAGCCCCCCCGTTTATGAAAAACTGTTTTTT,CASSPPVYEKLFF
TRBV7-3,.,TRBJ1-1,.,TGTGCCAGCAGCTTAAGAAGGGAGACTGAAGCTTTCTTT,CASSLRRETEAFF
TRBV30,.,TRBJ1-1,TRBD1,TGTGCCTGGAGTTTCTTACAGGGGAAGAACACTGAAGCTTTCTTT,CAWSFLQGKNTEAFF